The clone carrying this T cell receptor beta chain was observed a few times. This record comes from a study of blood T cell repertoires in COVID-19. The repertoire was sequenced with immunoSEQ multiplex PCR; TCRdb's copy has only in-frame clones and lacks some. Among about 140,000 clones listed, more than 80% were seen once. The trim removed 9 bases at V and 4 bases at J, leaving 10 bases unmatched. The CDR3 spans 15 residues. Germline V CDR1 and CDR2: SGHRS, YFSETQ. The clonotype comes from a woman under 30 who had been exposed to COVID-19. The rearrangement joins TRBV5-1 to TRBJ2-1, with 10 bases that match TRBD1. Sequences were obtained from PBMCs or T cells enriched from blood (not recorded which). The CDR3 loop reads CATRPGQGTYNEQFF. The CDR3 nucleotides are TGCGCCACTAGGCCGGGACAGGGGACTTACAATGAGCAGTTCTTC.